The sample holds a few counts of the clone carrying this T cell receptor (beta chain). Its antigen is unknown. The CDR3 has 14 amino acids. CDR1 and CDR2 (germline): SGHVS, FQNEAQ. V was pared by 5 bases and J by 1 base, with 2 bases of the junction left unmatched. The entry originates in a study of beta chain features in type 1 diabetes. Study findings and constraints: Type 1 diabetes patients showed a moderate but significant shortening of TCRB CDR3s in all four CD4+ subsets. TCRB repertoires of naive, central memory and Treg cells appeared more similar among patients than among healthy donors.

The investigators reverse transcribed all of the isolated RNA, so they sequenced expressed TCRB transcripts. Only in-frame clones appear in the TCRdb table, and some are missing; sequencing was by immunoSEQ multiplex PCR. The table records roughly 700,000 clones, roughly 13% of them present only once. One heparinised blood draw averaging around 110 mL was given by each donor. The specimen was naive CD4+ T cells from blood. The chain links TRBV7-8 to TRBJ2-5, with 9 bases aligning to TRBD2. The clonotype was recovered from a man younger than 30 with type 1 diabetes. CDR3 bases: TGTGCCAGCAGCCCTAGCGGGGTCCAAGAGACCCAGTACTTC. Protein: CASSPSGVQETQYF.